A selection of T cell receptor beta chains follows, all from one sample in a study of technical replicates of blood from a handful of donors. Here immunoSEQ multiplex PCR was the method, and the copy in TCRdb shows in-frame clones only, minus some. In the table there are some 30,000 clones, approximately 92% of which are singletons. Source material: PBMCs. The origin of the receptors is a human donor in good health. Some clones in this sample may be carry-over from other donors' samples. The CDR3 runs from the conserved cysteine through the conserved F or W. The order of the fields is CDR3 DNA, CDR3 protein, V gene, D gene, J gene, clone size. D genes are given only for firm matches. Part of the rows lack a size; the others show once, few, many or a class for expanded clones.

TGTGCCAGCAGTTATTCGGGGGCCGCGGGCAATCAGCCCCAGCATTTT,CASSYSGAAGNQPQHF,TRBV6-9,.,TRBJ1-5,once
TGCAGTGCCCCCGGGTTGGCTGAAGCTTTCTTT,CSAPGLAEAFF,TRBV20-1,.,TRBJ1-1,.
TGTGCCAGCAGGGGACAGGGGCCCTACGAGCAGTACTTC,CASRGQGPYEQYF,TRBV6-1,TRBD1,TRBJ2-7,once
TGTGCCAGCAGCCAAACAGCGAACACTGAAGCTTTCTTT,CASSQTANTEAFF,TRBV2,.,TRBJ1-1,.
TGTGCCAGCAGCGGACAGGTCTGGACCCAGTACTTC,CASSGQVWTQYF,TRBV2,TRBD1,TRBJ2-5,.
TGTGCCAGCAGCGCCACTAACTACAATGAGCAGTTCTTC,CASSATNYNEQFF,TRBV7-6,.,TRBJ2-1,.
TGTGCCAGCAGCTTAGTGTTCGGGGGGGCAGATACGCAGTATTTT,CASSLVFGGADTQYF,TRBV7-2,TRBD2,TRBJ2-3,.
TGTGCCAGCTCCAGACGGGCAGGGGTCGAGCAGTACTTC,CASSRRAGVEQYF,TRBV9,.,TRBJ2-7,.
TGTGCCAGCAGCCAAGAACTTACCAGGTTTTTAATTGAAAAACTGTTTTTT,CASSQELTRFLIEKLFF,TRBV4-2,.,TRBJ1-4,.
TGCGCCAGCGTCCTAGCTCCGAACACCGGGGAGCTGTTTTTT,CASVLAPNTGELFF,TRBV4-1,.,TRBJ2-2,.
TGTGCCAGCAGCCAAGAACTCCGCGACAGTTTCTCCTACGAGCAGTACTTC,CASSQELRDSFSYEQYF,TRBV4-2,.,TRBJ2-7,.
TGCGCCAGCAGCCAAGGATGGGGACTAGCGGGGGGGCGATTGAACACCGGGGAGCTGTTTTTT,CASSQGWGLAGGRLNTGELFF,TRBV4-3,TRBD2,TRBJ2-2,.
TGTGCCAGCAGCTTAGGTTCAGGGTACGAGCAGTACTTC,CASSLGSGYEQYF,TRBV7-6,.,TRBJ2-7,.
TGTGCCAGCTCACCCGATACAGGGCCGGGTTCACCCCTCCACTTT,CASSPDTGPGSPLHF,TRBV18,.,TRBJ1-6,.
TGTGCCAGCAGCCCCGCGGGGGGGCGAGAGACCCAGTACTTC,CASSPAGGRETQYF,TRBV2,TRBD2,TRBJ2-5,.
TGTGCCAGCAAGACTAGCGGGGGGGCAGATACGCAGTATTTT,CASKTSGGADTQYF,TRBV2,TRBD2,TRBJ2-3,.
TGTGCCAGCAGGTCACAGGGGGCGAACACTGAAGCTTTCTTT,CASRSQGANTEAFF,TRBV2,TRBD1,TRBJ1-1,.
TGTGCCAGCAGCGACCGGACAGCCAACTGGCCTTTCTTT,CASSDRTANWPFF,TRBV7-9,.,TRBJ1-1,.
TGTGCCAGCAGTTACGGCCAGGCGAACACCGGGGAGCTGTTTTTT,CASSYGQANTGELFF,TRBV6-7,.,TRBJ2-2,.
TGCAGCGTCCGACAGAACATGAACACTGAAGCTTTCTTT,CSVRQNMNTEAFF,TRBV29-1,.,TRBJ1-1,.
TGTGCCAGTAGTTCCCCGCCTAGCGGGGCAAATGAGCAGTTCTTC,CASSSPPSGANEQFF,TRBV19,TRBD2,TRBJ2-1,.
TGTGCCAGCAGAAGAGACAGGGGACGGCCCGGGGAGCTGTTTTTT,CASRRDRGRPGELFF,TRBV27,TRBD1,TRBJ2-2,.
TGTGCCAGCAGCTCAGGGGGACTAGGTGGAGATACGCAGTATTTT,CASSSGGLGGDTQYF,TRBV7-9,.,TRBJ2-3,.
TGTGCCAGCAGCCCCGGCAGGAGGGAACCGTTGGAGACCCAGTACTTC,CASSPGRREPLETQYF,TRBV13,.,TRBJ2-5,.
TGCGCCAGCAGCTTTTCGGGGGACTCCTACAATGAGCAGTTCTTC,CASSFSGDSYNEQFF,TRBV5-1,.,TRBJ2-1,.
TGTGCCAGCAGTTACTCGGCTAGCGGAGGTCCCTACGAGCAGTACTTC,CASSYSASGGPYEQYF,TRBV6-5,TRBD2,TRBJ2-7,.
TGTGCCAGCGGACTTTTCGGAACCTACGAGCAGTACTTC,CASGLFGTYEQYF,TRBV5-4,.,TRBJ2-7,once
TGCGCCAGCAGCCAGGACAGATACTCCTACAATGAGCAGTTCTTC,CASSQDRYSYNEQFF,TRBV4-3,.,TRBJ2-1,.
TGCGCCAGCAGCTCCCTTCGGGACGCGGGATACACTGAAGCTTTCTTT,CASSSLRDAGYTEAFF,TRBV5-1,.,TRBJ1-1,.
TGTGCCAGCAGTGGTAGCGGGAGCGTCCAAGGGTCCTACAATGAGCAGTTCTTC,CASSGSGSVQGSYNEQFF,TRBV6-1,TRBD2,TRBJ2-1,.
TGTGCCAGCATCCCAGAACAGGGGGGGAACACTGAAGCTTTCTTT,CASIPEQGGNTEAFF,TRBV2,TRBD1,TRBJ1-1,.
TGTGCCAGCAGCTTAGCGAGCGACAGGCCGGGCGATGGCTACACCTTC,CASSLASDRPGDGYTF,TRBV7-9,.,TRBJ1-2,.
TGTGCCAGTAGTCTCGCCGGGACAGCGAACACTGAAGCTTTCTTT,CASSLAGTANTEAFF,TRBV19,TRBD1,TRBJ1-1,.
TGTGCCAGCAGCCGAAAACAGGGATTCGACTATGGCTACACCTTC,CASSRKQGFDYGYTF,TRBV6-5,.,TRBJ1-2,.
TGTGCCAGCAGTTCCCCGGGACAGCTCTATGGCTACACCTTC,CASSSPGQLYGYTF,TRBV6-6,TRBD1,TRBJ1-2,.
TGTGCCAGCAGTGAAGTAGGGGAGGGAGGCTACACCTTC,CASSEVGEGGYTF,TRBV6-1,.,TRBJ1-2,.
TGTGCCAGCAGCGGACCACAGGGGAGGGGCTACACCTTC,CASSGPQGRGYTF,TRBV7-6,TRBD1,TRBJ1-2,.
TGCGCCAGCAGCTTGGCTTCCAGACTATCTGGAAACACCATATATTTT,CASSLASRLSGNTIYF,TRBV5-1,.,TRBJ1-3,.
TGTGCCAGCAGTTGGACAGGACCGGGCACTGAAGCTTTCTTT,CASSWTGPGTEAFF,TRBV27,TRBD1,TRBJ1-1,once
TGTGCCAGCAGTTACCCGGTGTTAGGGGGCTTGGAAGCTTTCTTT,CASSYPVLGGLEAFF,TRBV6-6,TRBD1,TRBJ1-1,.
TGCGCCAGCGGTACTTTGAGGGCTGGGGCCAACGTCCTGACTTTC,CASGTLRAGANVLTF,TRBV4-3,.,TRBJ2-6,.
TGCGCCAGCGGGGGGCGAGACAGGGGGGTAGGCAATGAGCAGTTCTTC,CASGGRDRGVGNEQFF,TRBV4-1,TRBD1,TRBJ2-1,.
TGCAGCGTTGAAAAATTAGGGGGCGGTTACGAGCAGTACTTC,CSVEKLGGGYEQYF,TRBV29-1,TRBD1,TRBJ2-7,.
TGTGCCAGCAGTTACTCATGGAGGGGAGGGCAGCCCCAGCATTTT,CASSYSWRGGQPQHF,TRBV6-6,.,TRBJ1-5,.
TGTGCCAGCAGCTTTGACAGGGGGAGCGAGCAGTACTTC,CASSFDRGSEQYF,TRBV7-7,TRBD1,TRBJ2-7,.
TGTGCCAGCAGCGGAACACCGACCGACTTGCTAGCGGCCTACGAGCAGTACTTC,CASSGTPTDLLAAYEQYF,TRBV2,TRBD2,TRBJ2-7,.
TGTGCCAGCAGTTACGGGGGGGCGAACTACGAGCAGTACTTC,CASSYGGANYEQYF,TRBV6-6,.,TRBJ2-7,.
TGTGCCAGCTTACGTGTAGGCAGGGCGAACTATGGCTACACCTTC,CASLRVGRANYGYTF,TRBV6-5,.,TRBJ1-2,.
TGTGCCAGTAGTGTAGGCGTCGTCGCCTACACCTTC,CASSVGVVAYTF,TRBV19,.,TRBJ1-2,.
TGTGCCAGCAGTTTCCATGGGGCTACTGAAGCTTTCTTT,CASSFHGATEAFF,TRBV6-5,.,TRBJ1-1,.
TGCAGCGTTTGGGGGGCCGGGGAGCTGTTTTTT,CSVWGAGELFF,TRBV29-1,.,TRBJ2-2,.
TGTGCCAGCAGCTCGGGGACAGACTACGAGCAGTACTTC,CASSSGTDYEQYF,TRBV7-9,TRBD1,TRBJ2-7,once
TGTGCCAGCAGCCCCGGGACTAGGGGGGAGACCCAGTACTTC,CASSPGTRGETQYF,TRBV28,TRBD2,TRBJ2-5,once